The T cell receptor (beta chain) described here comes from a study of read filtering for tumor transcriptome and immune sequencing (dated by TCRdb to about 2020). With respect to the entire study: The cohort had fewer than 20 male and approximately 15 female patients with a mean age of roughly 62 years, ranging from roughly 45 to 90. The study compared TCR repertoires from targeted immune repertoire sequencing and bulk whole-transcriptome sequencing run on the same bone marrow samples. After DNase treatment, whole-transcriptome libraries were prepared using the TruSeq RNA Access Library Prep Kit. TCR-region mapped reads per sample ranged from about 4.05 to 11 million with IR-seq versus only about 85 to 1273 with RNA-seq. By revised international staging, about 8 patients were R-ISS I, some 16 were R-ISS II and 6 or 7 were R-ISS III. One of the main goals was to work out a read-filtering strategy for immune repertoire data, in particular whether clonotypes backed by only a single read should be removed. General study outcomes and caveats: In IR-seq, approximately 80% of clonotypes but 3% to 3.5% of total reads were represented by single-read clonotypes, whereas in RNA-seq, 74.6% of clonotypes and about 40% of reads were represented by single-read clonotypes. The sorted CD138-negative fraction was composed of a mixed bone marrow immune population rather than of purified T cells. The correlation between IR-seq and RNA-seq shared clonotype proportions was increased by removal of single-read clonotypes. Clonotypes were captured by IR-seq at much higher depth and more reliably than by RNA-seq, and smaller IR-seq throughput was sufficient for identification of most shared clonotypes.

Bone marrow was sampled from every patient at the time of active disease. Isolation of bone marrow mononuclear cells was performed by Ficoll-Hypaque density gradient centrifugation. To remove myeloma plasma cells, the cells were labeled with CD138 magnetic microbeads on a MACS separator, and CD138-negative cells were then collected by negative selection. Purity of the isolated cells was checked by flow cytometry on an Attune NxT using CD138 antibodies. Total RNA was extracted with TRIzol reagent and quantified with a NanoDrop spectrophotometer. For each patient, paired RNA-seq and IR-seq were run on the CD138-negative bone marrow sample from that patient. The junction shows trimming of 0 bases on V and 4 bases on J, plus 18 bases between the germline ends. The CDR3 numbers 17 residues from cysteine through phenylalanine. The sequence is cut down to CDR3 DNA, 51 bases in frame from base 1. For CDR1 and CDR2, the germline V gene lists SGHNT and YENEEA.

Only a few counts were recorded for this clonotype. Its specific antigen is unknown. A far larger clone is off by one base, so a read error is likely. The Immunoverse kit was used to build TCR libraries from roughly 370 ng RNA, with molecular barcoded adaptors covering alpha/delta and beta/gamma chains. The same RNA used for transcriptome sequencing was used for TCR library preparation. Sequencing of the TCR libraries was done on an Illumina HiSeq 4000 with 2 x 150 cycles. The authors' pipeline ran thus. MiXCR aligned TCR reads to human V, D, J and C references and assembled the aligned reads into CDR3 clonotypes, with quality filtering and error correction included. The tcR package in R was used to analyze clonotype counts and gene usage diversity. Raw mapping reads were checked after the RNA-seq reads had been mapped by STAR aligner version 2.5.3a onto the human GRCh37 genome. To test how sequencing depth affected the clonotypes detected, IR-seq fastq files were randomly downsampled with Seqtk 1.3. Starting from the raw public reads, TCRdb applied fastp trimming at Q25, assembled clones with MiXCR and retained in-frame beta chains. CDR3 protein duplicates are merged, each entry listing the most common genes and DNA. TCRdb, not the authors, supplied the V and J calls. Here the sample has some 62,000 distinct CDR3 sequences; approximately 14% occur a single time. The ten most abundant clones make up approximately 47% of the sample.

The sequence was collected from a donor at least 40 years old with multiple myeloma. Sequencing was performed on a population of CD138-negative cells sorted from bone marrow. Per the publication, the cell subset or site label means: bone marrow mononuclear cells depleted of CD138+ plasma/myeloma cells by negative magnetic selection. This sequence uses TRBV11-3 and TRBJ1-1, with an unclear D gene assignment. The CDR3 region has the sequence CASSLDRPPTMSTEAFF. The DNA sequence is TGTGCCAGCAGCTTAGACAGGCCCCCAACCATGAGCACTGAAGCTTTCTTT.